This T cell receptor (beta chain) was retrieved from a study of blood T cells in healthy people across ages. The authors ran a second PCR of about 6 to 11 cycles using a sample-barcoded 5' primer and a J-beta primer mix. Template switching added a 12-random-nucleotide identifier to every cDNA molecule. TCRdb passed the 5' RACE reads through MiXCR, listing each CDR3 protein once. The sample has around 970,000 distinct CDR3 sequences, about 53% seen once. Overall study findings and caveats: Observed TCR beta diversity per million T cells went down as age went up. This fall followed a roughly linear course with age. Strongly correlated with naive T cell percentage was TCR beta diversity.

This clonotype was seen only a few times. Its specificity is not known. The V gene lost 4 bases and the J gene lost 8 bases, with 23 bases spanning the gap. In germline, CDR1 is MDHEN, CDR2 SYDVKM. The CDR3 has 17 residues. The chain has TRBV28 and TRBJ1-4; weak D call: TRBD1 (6 bases). The sequence was collected from a woman aged 60 to 75 in good health. Specimen: blood. DNA for the CDR3: TGTGCCAGCAGTTCGGTCATGGGGGGGCGTCGTAGGGAAAAACTGTTTTTT. Its translation is CASSSVMGGRRREKLFF.